This TCR beta chain was observed in a study of OX40 agonist ivuxolimab in advanced cancers. Assay: immunoSEQ multiplex PCR; the TCRdb copy retains only in-frame clones and omits some. This table holds about 110,000 clones, approximately 90% found once. CDR3 length: 16 residues. Germline CDR1 reads MDHEN; CDR2 reads SYDVKM. V gave up 5 bases and J gave up 1 base, with 16 bases separating them. The sequence came from an adult with an advanced solid tumor such as melanoma, head and neck, liver or kidney cancer. The material was CD4+ or CD8+ T cells sorted from blood, obtained in a trial of the OX40 agonist ivuxolimab. The chain joins TRBV28 to TRBJ2-3; D is unclear. CDR3 sequence reads: CASSVFNFAGTDTQYF. CDR3 DNA sequence: TGTGCCAGCAGTGTGTTTAACTTCGCCGGCACAGATACGCAGTATTTT. The full variable domain, in which reference TRBV28 and TRBJ2-3 provide the parts outside the CDR3, is DVKVTQSSRYLVKRTGEKVFLECVQDMDHENMFWYRQDPGLGLRLIYFSYDVKMKEKGDIPEGYSVSREKKERFSLILESASTNQTSMYLCASSVFNFAGTDTQYFGPGTRLTVL.